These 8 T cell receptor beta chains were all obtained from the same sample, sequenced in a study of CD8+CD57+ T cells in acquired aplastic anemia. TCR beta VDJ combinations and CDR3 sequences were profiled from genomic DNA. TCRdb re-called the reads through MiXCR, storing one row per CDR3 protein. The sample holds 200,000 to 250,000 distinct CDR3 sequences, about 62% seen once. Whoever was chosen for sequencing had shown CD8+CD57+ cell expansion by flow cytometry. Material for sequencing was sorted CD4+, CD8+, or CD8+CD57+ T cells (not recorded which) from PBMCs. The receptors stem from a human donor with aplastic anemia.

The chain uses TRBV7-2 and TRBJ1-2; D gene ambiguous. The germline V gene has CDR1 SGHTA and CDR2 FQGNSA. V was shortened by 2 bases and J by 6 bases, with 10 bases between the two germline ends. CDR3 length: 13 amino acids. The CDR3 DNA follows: TGTGCCAGCAGCTTATCGTACGGGAATGGCTACACCTTC. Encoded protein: CASSLSYGNGYTF.

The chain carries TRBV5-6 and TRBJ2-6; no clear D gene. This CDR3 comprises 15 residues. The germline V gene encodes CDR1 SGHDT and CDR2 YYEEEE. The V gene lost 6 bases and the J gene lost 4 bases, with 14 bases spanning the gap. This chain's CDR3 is CASTPLGSGANVLTF. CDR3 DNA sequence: TGTGCCAGCACCCCGCTCGGATCCGGGGCCAACGTCCTGACTTTC.

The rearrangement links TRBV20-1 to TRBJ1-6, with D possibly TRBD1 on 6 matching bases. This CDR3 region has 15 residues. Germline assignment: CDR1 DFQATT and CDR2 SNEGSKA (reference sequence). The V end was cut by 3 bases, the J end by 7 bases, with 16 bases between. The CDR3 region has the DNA TGCAGTGCTAGTCGAGCCGGGACAAGGAATTCACCCCTCCACTTT. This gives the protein CSASRAGTRNSPLHF.

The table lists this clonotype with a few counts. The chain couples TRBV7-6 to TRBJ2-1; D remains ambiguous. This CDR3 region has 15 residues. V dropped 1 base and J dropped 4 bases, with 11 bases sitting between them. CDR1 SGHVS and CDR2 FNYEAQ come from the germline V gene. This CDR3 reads CASSLDITSYNEQFF. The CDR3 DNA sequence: TGTGCCAGCAGCTTAGACATCACCTCATACAATGAGCAGTTCTTC.

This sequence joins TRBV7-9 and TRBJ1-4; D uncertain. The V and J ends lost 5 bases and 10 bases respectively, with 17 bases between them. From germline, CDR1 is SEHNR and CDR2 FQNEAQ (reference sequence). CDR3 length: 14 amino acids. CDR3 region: CASSHSSGERKLFF. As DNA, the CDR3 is TGTGCCAGCAGCCACAGCAGCGGGGAACGAAAACTGTTTTTT.

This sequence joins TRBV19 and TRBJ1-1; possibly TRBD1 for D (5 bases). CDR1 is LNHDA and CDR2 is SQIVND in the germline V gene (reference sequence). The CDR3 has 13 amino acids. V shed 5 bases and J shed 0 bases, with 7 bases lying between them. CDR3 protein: CASSDSLNTEAFF. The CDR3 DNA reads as TGTGCCAGTAGTGACAGCCTGAACACTGAAGCTTTCTTT.

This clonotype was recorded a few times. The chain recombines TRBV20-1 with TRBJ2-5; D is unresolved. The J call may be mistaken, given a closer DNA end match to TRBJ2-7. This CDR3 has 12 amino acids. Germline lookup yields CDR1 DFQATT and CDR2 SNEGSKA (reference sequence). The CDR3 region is CSARPNNYEQYF. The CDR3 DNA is TGCAGTGCTAGACCTAACAACTACGAGCAGTACTTC.

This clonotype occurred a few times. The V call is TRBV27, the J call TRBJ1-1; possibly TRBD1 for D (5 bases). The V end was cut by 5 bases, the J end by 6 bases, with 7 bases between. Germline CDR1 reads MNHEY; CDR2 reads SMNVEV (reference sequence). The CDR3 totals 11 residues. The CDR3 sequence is CASSGGSEAFF. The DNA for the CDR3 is TGTGCCAGCAGTGGGGGGTCTGAAGCTTTCTTT.